A selection of T cell receptor beta chains follows, all from one sample in a study of regulatory dendritic cells for organ transplantation. Some clones are missing from TCRdb's copy, which holds only in-frame ones; the method was immunoSEQ multiplex PCR. Of roughly 30,000 clones listed, 82% are singletons. The sequencing sample was made of naive CD8+ T cells from blood. These receptors were collected from a human donor in good health. CDR3s include the opening cysteine and the closing phenylalanine or tryptophan. D genes are given only for firm matches. Clone size appears in some rows only: once, few, many, or a class for an expanded clone.

d_call: TRBD2; v_call: TRBV4-1; clone_size: -; cdr3_length: 16; j_call: TRBJ2-5; cdr3_aa: CASSPWTSGVGETQYF; cdr3_nt: TGCGCCAGCAGCCCCTGGACTAGCGGGGTGGGAGAGACCCAGTACTTC
d_call: -; v_call: TRBV4-3; clone_size: -; cdr3_length: 18; j_call: TRBJ1-1; cdr3_aa: CASSQERWRGEGTTEAFF; cdr3_nt: TGCGCCAGCAGCCAAGAAAGGTGGAGGGGGGAGGGTACCACTGAAGCTTTCTTT
d_call: TRBD2; v_call: TRBV27; clone_size: -; cdr3_length: 14; j_call: TRBJ2-3; cdr3_aa: CASSLGSGGATQYF; cdr3_nt: TGTGCCAGCAGTTTGGGTAGCGGGGGGGCTACGCAGTATTTT
d_call: TRBD2; v_call: TRBV7-3; clone_size: few; cdr3_length: 14; j_call: TRBJ2-2; cdr3_aa: CASRTSGGGGELFF; cdr3_nt: TGTGCCAGCAGGACTAGCGGGGGAGGTGGGGAGCTGTTTTTT
d_call: -; v_call: TRBV5-6; clone_size: -; cdr3_length: 15; j_call: TRBJ2-3; cdr3_aa: CASSVWGSSTDTQYF; cdr3_nt: TGTGCCAGCAGCGTCTGGGGCTCTAGCACAGATACGCAGTATTTT
d_call: -; v_call: TRBV7-6; clone_size: -; cdr3_length: 15; j_call: TRBJ1-6; cdr3_aa: CASSLHLGNNSPLHF; cdr3_nt: TGTGCCAGCAGCCTCCACCTAGGTAATAATTCACCCCTCCACTTT
d_call: TRBD2; v_call: TRBV5-6; clone_size: -; cdr3_length: 16; j_call: TRBJ2-5; cdr3_aa: CASSRPGGANQETQYF; cdr3_nt: TGTGCCAGCAGCCGGCCGGGGGGGGCGAACCAAGAGACCCAGTACTTC
d_call: TRBD1; v_call: TRBV13; clone_size: -; cdr3_length: 16; j_call: TRBJ1-6; cdr3_aa: CASSLRETGVNSPLHF; cdr3_nt: TGTGCCAGCAGCTTACGGGAGACAGGGGTTAATTCACCCCTCCACTTT
d_call: -; v_call: TRBV2; clone_size: -; cdr3_length: 12; j_call: TRBJ2-7; cdr3_aa: CASRIILGEQYF; cdr3_nt: TGTGCCAGCAGGATCATTCTCGGGGAGCAGTACTTC
d_call: TRBD1; v_call: TRBV9; clone_size: -; cdr3_length: 17; j_call: TRBJ1-2; cdr3_aa: CASSETTGTGNAYGYTF; cdr3_nt: TGTGCCAGCAGCGAAACCACCGGGACAGGGAATGCCTATGGCTACACCTTC
d_call: -; v_call: TRBV9; clone_size: -; cdr3_length: 14; j_call: TRBJ2-2; cdr3_aa: CASSVEYRDGELFF; cdr3_nt: TGTGCCAGCAGCGTAGAGTACCGGGACGGGGAGCTGTTTTTT
d_call: -; v_call: TRBV7-9; clone_size: -; cdr3_length: 13; j_call: TRBJ2-3; cdr3_aa: CASRSFSTDTQYF; cdr3_nt: TGTGCCAGCAGGTCTTTTAGCACAGATACGCAGTATTTT
d_call: TRBD2; v_call: TRBV7-2; clone_size: -; cdr3_length: 15; j_call: TRBJ2-3; cdr3_aa: CASSSTSASTDTQYF; cdr3_nt: TGTGCCAGCAGCTCAACTAGCGCAAGCACAGATACGCAGTATTTT
d_call: TRBD1; v_call: TRBV5-4; clone_size: few; cdr3_length: 13; j_call: TRBJ2-7; cdr3_aa: CASSATGAYEQYF; cdr3_nt: TGTGCCAGCAGCGCCACAGGGGCCTACGAGCAGTACTTC
d_call: -; v_call: TRBV11-2; clone_size: -; cdr3_length: 15; j_call: TRBJ2-3; cdr3_aa: CASSLERGYTDTQYF; cdr3_nt: TGTGCCAGCAGCTTAGAACGGGGGTACACAGATACGCAGTATTTT
d_call: -; v_call: TRBV2; clone_size: -; cdr3_length: 13; j_call: TRBJ1-5; cdr3_aa: CASSADSYQPQHF; cdr3_nt: TGTGCCAGCAGTGCCGACAGCTATCAGCCCCAGCATTTT
d_call: TRBD1; v_call: TRBV7-2; clone_size: -; cdr3_length: 17; j_call: TRBJ1-5; cdr3_aa: CASSPGTGSGSNQPQHF; cdr3_nt: TGTGCCAGCAGCCCTGGGACAGGGAGTGGTAGCAATCAGCCCCAGCATTTT
d_call: TRBD1; v_call: TRBV9; clone_size: -; cdr3_length: 14; j_call: TRBJ2-5; cdr3_aa: CASSVGDRGETQYF; cdr3_nt: TGTGCCAGCAGCGTAGGGGACAGGGGAGAGACCCAGTACTTC
d_call: -; v_call: TRBV4-2; clone_size: -; cdr3_length: 14; j_call: TRBJ2-1; cdr3_aa: CASSTQAGYNEQFF; cdr3_nt: TGTGCCAGCAGCACGCAGGCCGGCTACAATGAGCAGTTCTTC
d_call: -; v_call: TRBV4-1; clone_size: -; cdr3_length: 14; j_call: TRBJ2-1; cdr3_aa: CASSPLDSYNEQFF; cdr3_nt: TGCGCCAGCAGCCCCCTGGACAGTTACAATGAGCAGTTCTTC
d_call: TRBD1; v_call: TRBV25-1; clone_size: once; cdr3_length: 14; j_call: TRBJ1-2; cdr3_aa: CASSETGGVYGYTF; cdr3_nt: TGTGCCAGCAGTGAGACAGGGGGAGTCTATGGCTACACCTTC
d_call: TRBD1; v_call: TRBV9; clone_size: -; cdr3_length: 17; j_call: TRBJ2-3; cdr3_aa: CASSVYRDRGLLDTQYF; cdr3_nt: TGTGCCAGCAGCGTATATAGGGACAGGGGGCTATTAGATACGCAGTATTTT
d_call: TRBD1; v_call: TRBV29-1; clone_size: -; cdr3_length: 14; j_call: TRBJ1-2; cdr3_aa: CSVGTGTGLIGYTF; cdr3_nt: TGCAGCGTTGGAACCGGGACAGGGTTGATTGGCTACACCTTC
d_call: -; v_call: TRBV7-6; clone_size: -; cdr3_length: 15; j_call: TRBJ2-5; cdr3_aa: CASSFLNLREETQYF; cdr3_nt: TGTGCCAGCAGCTTTCTCAACCTCAGGGAAGAGACCCAGTACTTC
d_call: TRBD2; v_call: TRBV14; clone_size: -; cdr3_length: 16; j_call: TRBJ2-3; cdr3_aa: CASSQGGAGGAYTQYF; cdr3_nt: TGTGCCAGCAGCCAAGGCGGCGCGGGAGGGGCTTATACGCAGTATTTT
d_call: -; v_call: TRBV7-9; clone_size: -; cdr3_length: 14; j_call: TRBJ2-1; cdr3_aa: CASSLGSYYNEQFF; cdr3_nt: TGTGCCAGCAGCTTGGGGAGCTACTACAATGAGCAGTTCTTC
d_call: TRBD2; v_call: TRBV4-3; clone_size: -; cdr3_length: 17; j_call: TRBJ2-7; cdr3_aa: CASSHGLAGGPSYEQYF; cdr3_nt: TGCGCCAGCAGCCACGGACTAGCGGGGGGGCCTTCCTACGAGCAGTACTTC
d_call: -; v_call: TRBV11-2; clone_size: -; cdr3_length: 15; j_call: TRBJ1-3; cdr3_aa: CASSFDSTSGNTIYF; cdr3_nt: TGTGCCAGCAGCTTCGACAGTACCAGCGGAAACACCATATATTTT
d_call: -; v_call: TRBV23-1; clone_size: -; cdr3_length: 14; j_call: TRBJ1-4; cdr3_aa: CASSTNRANEKLFF; cdr3_nt: TGCGCCAGCAGTACGAACAGAGCTAATGAAAAACTGTTTTTT
d_call: -; v_call: TRBV27; clone_size: -; cdr3_length: 13; j_call: TRBJ2-5; cdr3_aa: CASSPPGGAPQYF; cdr3_nt: TGTGCCAGCAGTCCACCCGGGGGAGCTCCCCAGTACTTC
d_call: -; v_call: TRBV29-1; clone_size: -; cdr3_length: 15; j_call: TRBJ2-7; cdr3_aa: CSVASGRGSFYEQYF; cdr3_nt: TGCAGCGTTGCGTCGGGCAGGGGTTCTTTCTACGAGCAGTACTTC
d_call: TRBD1; v_call: TRBV7-6; clone_size: -; cdr3_length: 15; j_call: TRBJ2-2; cdr3_aa: CASSLGAGGSGELFF; cdr3_nt: TGTGCCAGCAGCTTAGGGGCAGGGGGCTCCGGGGAGCTGTTTTTT
d_call: -; v_call: TRBV20-1; clone_size: -; cdr3_length: 11; j_call: TRBJ2-2; cdr3_aa: CSVPRGGELFF; cdr3_nt: TGCAGTGTCCCCCGGGGCGGGGAGCTGTTTTTT
d_call: TRBD2; v_call: TRBV7-9; clone_size: -; cdr3_length: 15; j_call: TRBJ2-1; cdr3_aa: CASSFLAGVHNEQFF; cdr3_nt: TGTGCCAGCAGCTTCCTAGCGGGGGTACACAATGAGCAGTTCTTC
d_call: TRBD2; v_call: TRBV6-5; clone_size: -; cdr3_length: 15; j_call: TRBJ2-5; cdr3_aa: CASKPGTSGAWTQYF; cdr3_nt: TGTGCCAGCAAACCCGGGACTAGCGGCGCGTGGACCCAGTACTTC
d_call: TRBD2; v_call: TRBV5-1; clone_size: -; cdr3_length: 17; j_call: TRBJ2-1; cdr3_aa: CASSLVASGGAGNEQFF; cdr3_nt: TGCGCCAGCAGCTTGGTGGCTAGCGGGGGGGCGGGGAATGAGCAGTTCTTC
d_call: TRBD1; v_call: TRBV2; clone_size: -; cdr3_length: 15; j_call: TRBJ1-4; cdr3_aa: CASSDPTGVDEKLFF; cdr3_nt: TGTGCCAGCAGCGATCCGACAGGGGTCGATGAAAAACTGTTTTTT
d_call: -; v_call: TRBV4-2; clone_size: -; cdr3_length: 15; j_call: TRBJ1-1; cdr3_aa: CASSQELGQNTEAFF; cdr3_nt: TGTGCCAGCAGCCAAGAGTTGGGACAGAACACTGAAGCTTTCTTT
d_call: -; v_call: TRBV6-5; clone_size: -; cdr3_length: 13; j_call: TRBJ1-2; cdr3_aa: CASSYSDSYGYTF; cdr3_nt: TGTGCCAGCAGTTACTCTGACAGCTATGGCTACACCTTC
d_call: TRBD2; v_call: TRBV5-1; clone_size: -; cdr3_length: 12; j_call: TRBJ2-3; cdr3_aa: CASRAGGVTQYF; cdr3_nt: TGCGCCAGCAGGGCGGGGGGGGTTACGCAGTATTTT
d_call: -; v_call: TRBV6-5; clone_size: -; cdr3_length: 15; j_call: TRBJ1-1; cdr3_aa: CASSYGEEMNTEAFF; cdr3_nt: TGTGCCAGCAGTTACGGAGAGGAGATGAACACTGAAGCTTTCTTT
d_call: TRBD2; v_call: TRBV27; clone_size: -; cdr3_length: 17; j_call: TRBJ2-3; cdr3_aa: CASSWGLAGGSTDTQYF; cdr3_nt: TGTGCCAGCAGTTGGGGACTAGCGGGGGGGTCCACAGATACGCAGTATTTT
d_call: -; v_call: TRBV19; clone_size: -; cdr3_length: 13; j_call: TRBJ2-5; cdr3_aa: CASSGTRGETQYF; cdr3_nt: TGTGCCAGCTCAGGCACAAGGGGGGAGACCCAGTACTTC
d_call: -; v_call: TRBV6-1; clone_size: few; cdr3_length: 15; j_call: TRBJ1-5; cdr3_aa: CASSVRTDGNQPQHF; cdr3_nt: TGTGCCAGCAGTGTTAGGACAGATGGCAATCAGCCCCAGCATTTT
d_call: TRBD2; v_call: TRBV9; clone_size: -; cdr3_length: 17; j_call: TRBJ2-1; cdr3_aa: CASSPRTSGGEYNEQFF; cdr3_nt: TGTGCCAGCAGCCCAAGGACTAGCGGGGGGGAGTACAATGAGCAGTTCTTC
d_call: TRBD1; v_call: TRBV7-9; clone_size: -; cdr3_length: 13; j_call: TRBJ1-2; cdr3_aa: CASRLGQNYGYTF; cdr3_nt: TGTGCCAGCAGATTGGGACAGAACTATGGCTACACCTTC
d_call: TRBD1; v_call: TRBV29-1; clone_size: -; cdr3_length: 18; j_call: TRBJ2-7; cdr3_aa: CSVESRGQGDPWGYEQYF; cdr3_nt: TGCAGCGTTGAATCGAGGGGACAGGGGGACCCTTGGGGCTACGAGCAGTACTTC
d_call: TRBD1; v_call: TRBV5-6; clone_size: -; cdr3_length: 19; j_call: TRBJ2-2; cdr3_aa: CASSSFGVQGAQNTGELFF; cdr3_nt: TGTGCCAGCAGCTCCTTCGGGGTACAGGGGGCACAGAACACCGGGGAGCTGTTTTTT
d_call: TRBD2; v_call: TRBV15; clone_size: -; cdr3_length: 17; j_call: TRBJ2-7; cdr3_aa: CATSRVWEGPIPYEQYF; cdr3_nt: TGTGCCACCAGCAGAGTTTGGGAGGGGCCGATCCCCTACGAGCAGTACTTC
d_call: TRBD2; v_call: TRBV27; clone_size: once; cdr3_length: 18; j_call: TRBJ2-3; cdr3_aa: CASSGATGLAGGTDTQYF; cdr3_nt: TGTGCCAGCAGCGGAGCTACCGGGCTAGCGGGGGGGACAGATACGCAGTATTTT
d_call: -; v_call: TRBV19; clone_size: -; cdr3_length: 14; j_call: TRBJ1-4; cdr3_aa: CASSKESLNEKLFF; cdr3_nt: TGTGCCAGTAGTAAGGAGAGCCTTAATGAAAAACTGTTTTTT
d_call: -; v_call: TRBV15; clone_size: -; cdr3_length: 13; j_call: TRBJ1-1; cdr3_aa: CATSGWGGTEAFF; cdr3_nt: TGTGCCACCAGCGGATGGGGGGGCACTGAAGCTTTCTTT
d_call: -; v_call: TRBV5-6; clone_size: -; cdr3_length: 14; j_call: TRBJ1-3; cdr3_aa: CASSLVSTGNTIYF; cdr3_nt: TGTGCCAGCAGCTTGGTGTCTACTGGAAACACCATATATTTT
d_call: TRBD2; v_call: TRBV9; clone_size: -; cdr3_length: 17; j_call: TRBJ2-1; cdr3_aa: CASSPGLAGGPYNEQFF; cdr3_nt: TGTGCCAGCAGCCCGGGGCTAGCGGGGGGGCCCTACAATGAGCAGTTCTTC